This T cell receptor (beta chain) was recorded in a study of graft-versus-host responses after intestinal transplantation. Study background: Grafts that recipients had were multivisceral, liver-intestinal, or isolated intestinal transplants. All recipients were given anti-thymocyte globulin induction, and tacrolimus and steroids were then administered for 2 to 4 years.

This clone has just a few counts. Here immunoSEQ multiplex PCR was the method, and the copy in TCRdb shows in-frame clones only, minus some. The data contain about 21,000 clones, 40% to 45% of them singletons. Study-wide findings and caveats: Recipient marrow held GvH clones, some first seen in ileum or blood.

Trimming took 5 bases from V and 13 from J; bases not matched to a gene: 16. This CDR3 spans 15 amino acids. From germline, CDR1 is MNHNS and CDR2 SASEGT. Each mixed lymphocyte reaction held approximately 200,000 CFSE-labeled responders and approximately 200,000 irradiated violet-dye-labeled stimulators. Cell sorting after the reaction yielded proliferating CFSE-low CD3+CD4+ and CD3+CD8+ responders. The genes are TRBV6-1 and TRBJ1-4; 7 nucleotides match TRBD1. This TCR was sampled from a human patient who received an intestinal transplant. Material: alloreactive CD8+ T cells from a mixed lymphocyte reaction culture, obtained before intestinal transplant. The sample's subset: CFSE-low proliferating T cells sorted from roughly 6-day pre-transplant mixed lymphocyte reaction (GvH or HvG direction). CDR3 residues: CASSSIDREGIRLFF. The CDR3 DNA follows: TGTGCCAGCAGTTCTATCGACAGGGAGGGGATTCGACTGTTTTTT.